This TCR beta chain was sequenced in a study of cytomegalovirus exposure and HLA in healthy donors (TCRdb year 2017). Concerning the study at large: According to a later analysis, the approximately 120 validation repertoires were produced on the same platform as the 700 or so repertoires of the first cohort. The study aimed to test whether signatures of past pathogen exposure could be identified by cataloging public T cell receptors. Along with the roughly 700-subject first cohort, a separate validation cohort of over 90 different subjects was used. High-throughput TCR immunosequencing, statistical association of individual TCRs with disease status, and machine learning were combined to predict cytomegalovirus infection status. The paper as a whole reports these results and caveats: The authors suggested that the approach could potentially be generalized to other disease states and immunological phenotypes. Most TCR sequences were observed very rarely across donors, whereas some public TCRs were present in many individuals. The study listed over 150 TCR beta chains as associated with cytomegalovirus. A later analysis had no HLA typing for the validation cohort, so co-occurrence there was scored across all 110 or so repertoires. Cytomegalovirus status was reported to be diagnosed by the classifier with high specificity and sensitivity in both the original and validation cohorts. A later analysis found that TCRs clustered in the first cohort also tended to co-occur in the 130 or so validation repertoires, with 94% of cluster scores above 0. Three of the identified cytomegalovirus-associated TCR beta chains were confirmed in vitro to be specific for cytomegalovirus antigens.

Separate from the roughly 700-subject first cohort, the validation cohort of 95 to 150 subjects was the group to which the donors belonged. Libraries were prepared through the immunoSEQ multiplex PCR assay. From the authors' description of their analysis: A statistical classification framework was built to diagnose cytomegalovirus status from the catalog of TCR beta chain sequences. In its TCRdb copy, this immuneACCESS table keeps in-frame sequences only and misses some clones. Where compared with another copy, unresolved V genes explain less than half of these, and the others have no known cause. V and J calls plus clone size are reproduced from that table; the DNA served to infer D and trimming. The sample has about 89,000 clones on record, 84% of them singletons. The ten largest clones represent over 10% of the sample. The CDR3 runs 14 residues from the cysteine to the phenylalanine. Just CDR3 DNA is preserved here, 42 bases in frame from base 1. V trim: 7 bases; J trim: 1 base; unmatched bases: 3. The germline V gene (reference sequence) provides CDR1 LNHDA and CDR2 SQIVND.

This clone has more than one count but fewer than ten. Its antigen remains undetermined. No base quality values were provided; no much bigger clone lies one nucleotide off. This TCR was recovered from a woman aged 18-29 years in good health and CMV-seropositive. The specimen was PBMCs. This sequence uses TRBV19 and TRBJ2-2; TRBD1 lines up with 7 middle nucleotides. For the CDR3, the sequence is CASKGARNTGELFF. The nucleotide sequence is TGTGCCAGTAAGGGGGCGCGGAACACCGGGGAGCTGTTTTTT.